These T cell receptor beta chains were read from a single sample in a study of shared clonotypes between healthy human individuals. Sequencing was performed with immunoSEQ multiplex PCR; in TCRdb, only in-frame clones are kept and a portion is missing. The sample has around 2.1 million clones, 90% to 95% seen once. The specimen was naive CD8+ T cells from PBMCs. The source is a man younger than 35 in good health. Some clones in this sample may be carry-over from other donors' samples. The CDR3 runs from the conserved cysteine through the conserved F or W. Clone sizes are given selectively: once, few, many, or a class where the clone is expanded.

J gene: TRBJ1-5
V gene: TRBV28
clone size: -
CDR3 protein: CASSTGGGNQPQHF

J gene: TRBJ2-6
V gene: TRBV15
clone size: -
CDR3 protein: CATSSDQYTGANVLTF

J gene: TRBJ2-7
V gene: TRBV27
clone size: -
CDR3 protein: CASSTTRTSEQYF

J gene: TRBJ2-6
V gene: TRBV9
clone size: -
CDR3 protein: CASSVEGLTSGANVLTF

J gene: TRBJ2-7
V gene: TRBV19
clone size: few
CDR3 protein: CASSQDSDSYEQYF

J gene: TRBJ1-1
V gene: TRBV5-4
clone size: -
CDR3 protein: CASGTGGPDTEAFF

J gene: TRBJ1-1
V gene: TRBV2
clone size: once
CDR3 protein: CASSEGWGENTEAFF

J gene: TRBJ2-5
V gene: TRBV19
clone size: -
CDR3 protein: CASSTRRAQETQYF

J gene: TRBJ1-1
V gene: TRBV2
clone size: -
CDR3 protein: CASGILQGRRDRTEAFF

J gene: TRBJ1-2
V gene: TRBV6-5
clone size: -
CDR3 protein: CASSLQGLTYGYTF

J gene: TRBJ1-2
V gene: TRBV7-6
clone size: -
CDR3 protein: CASSITGSYGYTF

J gene: TRBJ2-2
V gene: TRBV6-1
clone size: -
CDR3 protein: CASSALPIGVSGELFF

J gene: TRBJ2-2
V gene: TRBV27
clone size: -
CDR3 protein: CASSFFPGELFF

J gene: TRBJ2-7
V gene: TRBV28
clone size: -
CDR3 protein: CASTTHRGDEQYF

J gene: TRBJ1-5
V gene: TRBV27
clone size: -
CDR3 protein: CASRGGVSNQPQHF

J gene: TRBJ2-3
V gene: TRBV10-3
clone size: -
CDR3 protein: CAISETTTGDRTDTQYF

J gene: TRBJ2-3
V gene: TRBV28
clone size: -
CDR3 protein: CASSLGGGGPDTQYF

J gene: TRBJ1-4
V gene: TRBV15
clone size: -
CDR3 protein: CATSWAGTVFEKLFF

J gene: TRBJ2-7
V gene: TRBV4-2
clone size: once
CDR3 protein: CASSQGTDRGEQYF

J gene: TRBJ2-1
V gene: TRBV7-9
clone size: -
CDR3 protein: CASSLPSDRVNEQFF

J gene: TRBJ2-7
V gene: TRBV6-4
clone size: -
CDR3 protein: CASSPGTSSYEQYF

J gene: TRBJ2-7
V gene: TRBV27
clone size: once
CDR3 protein: CASSLSGSGRVYEQYF

J gene: TRBJ2-3
V gene: TRBV9
clone size: once
CDR3 protein: CASSRGLAGRTDTQYF

J gene: TRBJ2-1
V gene: TRBV5-1
clone size: -
CDR3 protein: CASSFSGSYNEQFF

J gene: TRBJ1-5
V gene: TRBV5-5
clone size: -
CDR3 protein: CASSFAAVGPNQPQHF

J gene: TRBJ2-1
V gene: TRBV13
clone size: -
CDR3 protein: CASSLGFGLAGGRDNEQFF

J gene: TRBJ1-5
V gene: TRBV27
clone size: once
CDR3 protein: CASSLSSLPSNQPQHF

J gene: TRBJ2-7
V gene: TRBV11-1
clone size: -
CDR3 protein: CASSSPLYWAGAGEQYF

J gene: TRBJ2-5
V gene: TRBV11-1
clone size: -
CDR3 protein: CASSLGAGYGETQYF

J gene: TRBJ1-1
V gene: TRBV4-3
clone size: -
CDR3 protein: CASSQLTVSLNTEAFF

J gene: TRBJ2-3
V gene: TRBV28
clone size: -
CDR3 protein: CASSLRKSTDTQYF

J gene: TRBJ2-5
V gene: TRBV7-9
clone size: -
CDR3 protein: CASSLGGSETQYF

J gene: TRBJ2-2
V gene: TRBV4-3
clone size: once
CDR3 protein: CASSQIRGRTGELFF

J gene: TRBJ2-7
V gene: TRBV30
clone size: -
CDR3 protein: CAWSWTGNYEQYF

J gene: TRBJ1-2
V gene: TRBV2
clone size: -
CDR3 protein: CASSEGVLVYGYTF

J gene: TRBJ2-1
V gene: TRBV7-9
clone size: -
CDR3 protein: CASSLERAPPFF

J gene: TRBJ1-5
V gene: TRBV5-6
clone size: -
CDR3 protein: CASSFGSNQPQHF

J gene: TRBJ2-7
V gene: TRBV5-6
clone size: -
CDR3 protein: CASSMGPYEQYF

J gene: TRBJ1-2
V gene: TRBV27
clone size: -
CDR3 protein: CASSSINRVRTHYGYTF

J gene: TRBJ2-2
V gene: TRBV7-6
clone size: -
CDR3 protein: CASSFSRLAGDANTGELFF

J gene: TRBJ2-2
V gene: TRBV2
clone size: -
CDR3 protein: CASSEIGDWVTGELFF

J gene: TRBJ1-2
V gene: TRBV7-9
clone size: -
CDR3 protein: CAGLEGSYGYTF

J gene: TRBJ1-3
V gene: TRBV9
clone size: -
CDR3 protein: CASSDGGNTIYF

J gene: TRBJ2-1
V gene: TRBV9
clone size: -
CDR3 protein: CASSAGGSLNEQFF

J gene: TRBJ1-2
V gene: TRBV5-1
clone size: -
CDR3 protein: CASSSQARVDYGYTF

J gene: TRBJ2-1
V gene: TRBV15
clone size: -
CDR3 protein: CATSRPTGGVNNEQFF

J gene: TRBJ1-2
V gene: TRBV6-5
clone size: -
CDR3 protein: CASSPPGTGIYGYTF

J gene: TRBJ2-7
V gene: TRBV13
clone size: -
CDR3 protein: CASGEAGDPYEQYF

J gene: TRBJ2-1
V gene: TRBV27
clone size: -
CDR3 protein: CASSLGVSGSDEQFF

J gene: TRBJ2-2
V gene: TRBV10-3
clone size: once
CDR3 protein: CAIHKWDSNTGELFF

J gene: TRBJ2-3
V gene: TRBV18
clone size: -
CDR3 protein: CASSPPIGGGRKYF

J gene: TRBJ1-1
V gene: TRBV11-3
clone size: -
CDR3 protein: CASSSTSMGMNTEAFF

J gene: TRBJ2-7
V gene: TRBV21-1
clone size: -
CDR3 protein: CASSKNLTPPGPPYEQYF

J gene: TRBJ2-2
V gene: TRBV19
clone size: -
CDR3 protein: CASSIVSGATGELFF

J gene: TRBJ2-1
V gene: TRBV7-2
clone size: once
CDR3 protein: CASSLAASYNEQFF

J gene: TRBJ2-1
V gene: TRBV21-1
clone size: -
CDR3 protein: CASSNDRGFYNEQFF

J gene: TRBJ2-3
V gene: TRBV29-1
clone size: -
CDR3 protein: CSVEIPDTQYF

J gene: TRBJ2-1
V gene: TRBV10-3
clone size: -
CDR3 protein: CAISETSQPGISYNEQFF

J gene: TRBJ1-1
V gene: TRBV29-1
clone size: -
CDR3 protein: CSVETGNGPEAFF